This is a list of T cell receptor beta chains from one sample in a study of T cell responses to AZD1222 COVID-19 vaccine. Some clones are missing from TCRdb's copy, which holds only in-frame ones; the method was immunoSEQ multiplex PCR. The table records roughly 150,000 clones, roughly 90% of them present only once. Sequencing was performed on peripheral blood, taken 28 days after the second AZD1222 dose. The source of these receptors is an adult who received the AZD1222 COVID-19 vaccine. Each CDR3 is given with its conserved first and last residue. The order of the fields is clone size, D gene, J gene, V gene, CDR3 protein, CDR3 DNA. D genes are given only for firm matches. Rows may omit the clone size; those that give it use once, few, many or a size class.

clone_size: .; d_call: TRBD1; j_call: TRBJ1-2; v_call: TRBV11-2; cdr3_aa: CASSTQGMGQGTYGYTF; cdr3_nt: TGTGCCAGCAGCACACAGGGGATGGGACAGGGGACCTATGGCTACACCTTC
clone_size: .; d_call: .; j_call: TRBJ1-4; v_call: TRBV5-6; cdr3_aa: CASSNLRTGGNEKLFF; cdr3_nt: TGTGCCAGCAGCAACTTACGAACAGGTGGGAATGAAAAACTGTTTTTT
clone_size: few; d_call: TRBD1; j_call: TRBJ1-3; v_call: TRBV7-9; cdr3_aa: CASSEGQTLLSGNTIYF; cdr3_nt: TGTGCCAGCAGCGAGGGACAGACTCTACTCTCTGGAAACACCATATATTTT
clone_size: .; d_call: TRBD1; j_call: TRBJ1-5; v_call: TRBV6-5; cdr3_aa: CASTGQGSQPQHF; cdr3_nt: TGTGCCAGCACCGGACAGGGTAGTCAGCCCCAGCATTTT
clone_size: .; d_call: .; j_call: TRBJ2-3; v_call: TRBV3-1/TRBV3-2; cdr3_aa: CASSPIPVDTQYF; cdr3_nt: TGTGCCAGCAGCCCTATCCCCGTAGATACGCAGTATTTT
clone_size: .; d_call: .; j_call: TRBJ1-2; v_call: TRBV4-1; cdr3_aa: CASSQETVANYGYTF; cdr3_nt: TGCGCCAGCAGCCAAGAGACAGTAGCTAACTATGGCTACACCTTC
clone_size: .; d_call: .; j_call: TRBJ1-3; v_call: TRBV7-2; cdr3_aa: CASSPRRGDGDTIYF; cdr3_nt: TGTGCCAGCAGCCCGCGTAGAGGGGATGGGGACACCATATATTTT
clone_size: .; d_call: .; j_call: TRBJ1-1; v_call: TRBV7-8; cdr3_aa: CASTPRVGAGNTEAFF; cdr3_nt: TGTGCCAGCACCCCAAGAGTGGGCGCGGGGAACACTGAAGCTTTCTTT
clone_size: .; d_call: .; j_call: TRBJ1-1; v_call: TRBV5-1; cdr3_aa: CASSPGGEIDTEAFF; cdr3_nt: TGCGCCAGCAGCCCCGGGGGGGAGATTGACACTGAAGCTTTCTTT
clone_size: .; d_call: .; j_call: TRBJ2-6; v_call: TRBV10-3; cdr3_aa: CAISGHSPGGANVLTF; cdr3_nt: TGTGCCATCAGTGGACACAGCCCAGGTGGGGCCAACGTCCTGACTTTC
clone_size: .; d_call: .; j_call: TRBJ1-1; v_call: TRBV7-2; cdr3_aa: CASSFAGGNIGTEAFF; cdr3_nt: TGTGCCAGCAGCTTCGCGGGGGGCAATATAGGCACTGAAGCTTTCTTT
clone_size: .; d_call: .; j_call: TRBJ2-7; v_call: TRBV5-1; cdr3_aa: CASSHPANNYEQYF; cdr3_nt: TGCGCCAGCAGCCACCCCGCGAATAACTACGAGCAGTACTTC
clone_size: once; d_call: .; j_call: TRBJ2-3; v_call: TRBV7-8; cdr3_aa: CASNQNTDTQYF; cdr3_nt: TGTGCCAGCAACCAAAACACAGATACGCAGTATTTT
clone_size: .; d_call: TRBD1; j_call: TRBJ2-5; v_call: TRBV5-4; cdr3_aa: CASSSEGAAETQYF; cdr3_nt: TGTGCCAGCAGCTCCGAGGGGGCCGCAGAGACCCAGTACTTC
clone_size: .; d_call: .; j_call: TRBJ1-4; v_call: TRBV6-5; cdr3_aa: CASSRDRFEKLFF; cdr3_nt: TGTGCCAGCAGTCGAGACAGGTTTGAAAAACTGTTTTTT
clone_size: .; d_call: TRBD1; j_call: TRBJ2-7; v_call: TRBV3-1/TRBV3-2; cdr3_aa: CASSSPDREYSLYF; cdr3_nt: TGTGCCAGCAGCTCTCCGGACAGGGAATATTCATTGTACTTC
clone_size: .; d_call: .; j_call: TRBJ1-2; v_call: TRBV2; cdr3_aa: CASSDQISYGYTF; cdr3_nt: TGTGCCAGCAGTGATCAGATCTCCTATGGCTACACCTTC
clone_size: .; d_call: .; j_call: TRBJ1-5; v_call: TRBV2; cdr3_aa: CASSETYSNQPQHF; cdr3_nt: TGTGCCAGCAGTGAAACATATAGCAATCAGCCCCAGCATTTT
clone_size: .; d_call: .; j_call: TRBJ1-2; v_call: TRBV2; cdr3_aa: CASTRMAGEFYGYTF; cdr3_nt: TGTGCCAGTACTAGGATGGCAGGAGAATTCTATGGCTACACCTTC
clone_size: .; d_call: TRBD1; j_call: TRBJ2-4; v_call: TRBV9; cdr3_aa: CASSAGTGGPPGNIQYF; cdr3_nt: TGTGCCAGCAGCGCCGGGACAGGGGGACCTCCCGGAAACATTCAGTACTTC
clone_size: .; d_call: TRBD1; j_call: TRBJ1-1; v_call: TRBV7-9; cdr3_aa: CASSTRQGSRTEAFF; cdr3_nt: TGTGCCAGCAGCACCCGACAGGGGTCACGCACTGAAGCTTTCTTT
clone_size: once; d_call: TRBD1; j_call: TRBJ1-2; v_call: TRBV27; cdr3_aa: CASSPGTGGLNYGYTF; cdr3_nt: TGTGCCAGCAGCCCCGGGACAGGGGGATTAAACTATGGCTACACCTTC
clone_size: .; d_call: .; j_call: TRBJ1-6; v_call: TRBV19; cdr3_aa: CASSMLTANSPLHF; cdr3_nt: TGTGCCAGTAGTATGCTGACGGCAAATTCACCCCTCCACTTT
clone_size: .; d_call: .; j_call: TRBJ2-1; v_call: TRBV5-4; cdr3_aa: CASSSRTKMSNEQFF; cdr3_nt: TGTGCCAGCAGCTCGCGGACCAAAATGAGCAATGAGCAGTTCTTC
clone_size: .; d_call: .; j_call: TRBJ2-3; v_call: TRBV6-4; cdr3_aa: CASSDGSTDTQYF; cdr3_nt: TGTGCCAGCAGTGACGGGAGCACAGATACGCAGTATTTT
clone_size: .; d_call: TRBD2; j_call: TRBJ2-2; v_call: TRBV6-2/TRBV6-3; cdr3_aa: CASSYSRGGSLPGELFF; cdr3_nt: TGTGCCAGCAGTTACTCGAGGGGCGGGAGTTTACCCGGGGAGCTGTTTTTT
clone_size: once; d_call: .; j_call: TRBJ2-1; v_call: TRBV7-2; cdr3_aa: CASTFLRQTGNEQFF; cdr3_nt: TGTGCCAGCACCTTTTTAAGACAAACCGGCAATGAGCAGTTCTTC
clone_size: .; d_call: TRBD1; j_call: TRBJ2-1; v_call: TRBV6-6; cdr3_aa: CASSYPGGNEQFF; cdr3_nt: TGTGCCAGCAGTTACCCAGGGGGCAATGAGCAGTTCTTC
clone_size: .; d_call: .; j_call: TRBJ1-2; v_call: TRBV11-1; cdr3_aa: CASSFRGDGYTF; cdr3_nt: TGTGCCAGCAGCTTTCGGGGGGACGGCTACACCTTC
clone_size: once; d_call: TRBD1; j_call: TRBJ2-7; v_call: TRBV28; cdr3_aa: CASSRTGGFYEQYF; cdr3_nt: TGTGCCAGCAGTCGGACAGGGGGCTTCTACGAGCAGTACTTC
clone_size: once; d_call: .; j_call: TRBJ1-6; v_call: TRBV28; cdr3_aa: CASSNIAGGSPLHF; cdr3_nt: TGTGCCAGCAGCAATATTGCGGGCGGATCACCCCTCCACTTT
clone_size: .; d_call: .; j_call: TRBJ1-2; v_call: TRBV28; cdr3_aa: CAITRQGLLDGYTF; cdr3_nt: TGTGCCATCACGCGACAAGGGCTTTTGGATGGCTACACCTTC
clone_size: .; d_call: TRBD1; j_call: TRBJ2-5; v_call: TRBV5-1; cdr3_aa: CASSAGTGGAETQYF; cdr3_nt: TGCGCCAGCAGCGCCGGGACAGGGGGCGCGGAGACCCAGTACTTC
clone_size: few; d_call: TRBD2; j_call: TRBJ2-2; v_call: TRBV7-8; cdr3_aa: CASSSAGTNTGELFF; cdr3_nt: TGTGCCAGCAGCTCAGCGGGAACAAACACCGGGGAGCTGTTTTTT
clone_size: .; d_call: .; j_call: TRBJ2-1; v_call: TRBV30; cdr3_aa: CAWSPLGIWNEQFF; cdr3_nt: TGTGCCTGGAGTCCCCTCGGGATTTGGAATGAGCAGTTCTTC
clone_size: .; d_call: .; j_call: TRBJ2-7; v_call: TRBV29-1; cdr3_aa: CSAGADYEQYF; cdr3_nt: TGCAGCGCTGGGGCCGACTACGAGCAGTACTTC
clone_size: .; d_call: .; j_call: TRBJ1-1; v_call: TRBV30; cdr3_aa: CAWTGSGLEAFF; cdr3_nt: TGTGCCTGGACGGGGTCAGGCCTTGAAGCTTTCTTT
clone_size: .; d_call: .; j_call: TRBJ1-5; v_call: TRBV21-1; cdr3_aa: CARNRAGSNQPQHF; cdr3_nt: TGTGCCAGAAACAGGGCAGGTAGCAATCAGCCCCAGCATTTT
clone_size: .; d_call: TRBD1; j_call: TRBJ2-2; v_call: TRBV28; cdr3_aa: CASRRTDRSLTGELFF; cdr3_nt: TGTGCCAGCAGGAGGACGGACAGGAGCCTCACCGGGGAGCTGTTTTTT
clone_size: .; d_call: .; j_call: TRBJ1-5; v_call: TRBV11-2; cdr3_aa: CASSLGGKSNQPQHF; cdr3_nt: TGTGCCAGCAGCTTAGGGGGGAAGAGCAATCAGCCCCAGCATTTT
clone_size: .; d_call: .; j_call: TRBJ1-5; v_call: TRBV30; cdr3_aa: CACSGTAGSGNQPQHF; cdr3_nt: TGTGCCTGCTCCGGGACCGCAGGTAGTGGCAATCAGCCCCAGCATTTT
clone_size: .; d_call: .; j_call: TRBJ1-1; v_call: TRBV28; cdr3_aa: CASKLKNTEAFF; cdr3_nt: TGTGCCAGCAAGCTCAAGAACACTGAAGCTTTCTTT
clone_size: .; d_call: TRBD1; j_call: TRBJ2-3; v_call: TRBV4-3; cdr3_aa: CASSQGQGAGKDTQYF; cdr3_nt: TGCGCCAGCAGCCAAGGCCAGGGGGCCGGGAAAGATACGCAGTATTTT
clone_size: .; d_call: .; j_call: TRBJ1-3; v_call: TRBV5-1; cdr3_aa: CASSYGEGSGNTIYF; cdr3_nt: TGCGCCAGCAGCTACGGCGAAGGGAGTGGAAACACCATATATTTT
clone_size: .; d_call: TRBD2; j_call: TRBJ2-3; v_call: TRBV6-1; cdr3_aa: CASSERLAGTDTQYF; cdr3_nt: TGTGCCAGCAGTGAGCGACTAGCGGGCACAGATACGCAGTATTTT
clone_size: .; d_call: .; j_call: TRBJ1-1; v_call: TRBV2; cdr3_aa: CASRIQGGSNTEAFF; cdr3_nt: TGTGCCAGCAGGATACAGGGCGGGAGTAACACTGAAGCTTTCTTT
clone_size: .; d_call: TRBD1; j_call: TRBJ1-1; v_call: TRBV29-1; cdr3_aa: CSVGAGGLNTEAFF; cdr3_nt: TGCAGCGTTGGGGCAGGGGGCCTGAACACTGAAGCTTTCTTT